The source of this TCR beta chain is a study of T-cell reconstitution after alpha-beta-depleted transplantation in children. V trimming: 5 bases; J trimming: 2 bases; junction bases outside the gene matches: 6. This CDR3 comprises 16 residues. This clonotype was observed many times. The antigen remains unidentified. Researchers prepared the TCRbeta library using unique molecular identifiers, the study reports. TCRdb re-derived calls from the PCR reads in MiXCR, one entry per CDR3 protein. The data contain under 750,000 distinct CDR3 sequences, about 23% of them seen just once; the ten biggest clones take up over 12%. Regarding the study as a whole: Approximately two months post-transplant, alpha-beta T cells reportedly originated from several hundred expanded graft clones.

The sample was PBMCs, mostly from graft donor cells, taken 360 days after TCRalphabeta/CD19-depleted stem cell transplant. V is TRBV12-3 or TRBV12-4 and J is TRBJ2-3, with 11 bases identical to TRBD1. The sequence was collected from a boy less than two years old who had a stem cell transplant for acute myeloid leukemia, so the T cells may come from the graft donor. The CDR3 DNA reads as TGTGCCAGCAGTGTCGGACAGGGGGCGCTCACAGATACGCAGTATTTT. This encodes CASSVGQGALTDTQYF.